Each of the 4 T cell receptor beta chains below was sequenced from the same sample in a study of CD8 T cells in ankylosing spondylitis. TCRdb re-derived calls from the 5' RACE reads in MiXCR, one entry per CDR3 protein. The sample has just under 350,000 distinct CDR3 sequences, roughly 14% seen once. Sequencing input: blood, either unsorted or a sorted T cell fraction (not recorded which). All receptors come from a male donor with ankylosing spondylitis or in good health (not recorded which).

The chain joins TRBV15 to TRBJ2-1; D is unclear. Germline V lookup: CDR1 LNHNV, CDR2 YYDKDF (reference sequence). The CDR3 has 14 amino acids. V was pared by 0 bases and J by 4 bases, with 7 bases between. The chain's CDR3 is CATSREVGYNEQFF. In DNA form, the CDR3 reads TGTGCCACCAGCAGAGAGGTCGGATACAATGAGCAGTTCTTC. The full variable domain, completed using reference TRBV15 and TRBJ2-1, is DAMVIQNPRYQVTQFGKPVTLSCSQTLNHNVMYWYQQKSSQAPKLLFHYYDKDFNNEADTPDNFQSRRPNTSFCFLDIRSPGLGDTAMYLCATSREVGYNEQFFGPGTRLTVL.

The CDR3 region is CATRTLTRQGTPTEQYF. CDR3 bases: TGTGCCACCCGGACCCTCACCCGACAGGGGACACCTACCGAGCAGTACTTC. The chain joins TRBV24-1 to TRBJ2-7; TRBD1 matches at 8 bases. J was trimmed by 6 bases and V by 9 bases; bases with no gene match: 21. The length of the CDR3 is 17 residues. Germline V gene lookup returns CDR1 KGHDR and CDR2 SFDVKD.

The sample holds a few counts of this clonotype. The chain is built from TRBV7-9 and TRBJ1-2; TRBD1 might be the D (6 bases). The V end was cut by 5 bases, the J end by 3 bases, with 10 bases between. Germline V gene sequence: CDR1 SEHNR, CDR2 FQNEAQ (reference sequence). The CDR3 has 13 residues. DNA of the CDR3: TGTGCCAGCAGCGGGGACATACACTATGGCTACACCTTC. This translates into CASSGDIHYGYTF.

The gene calls are TRBV9 and TRBJ2-5, with 8 positions matching TRBD1. Per germline, CDR1 SGDLS and CDR2 YYNGEE. J lost 3 bases, V lost 0 bases, and 4 bases had no gene match. There are 15 residues in the CDR3. CDR3 loop: CASSVGRTGKETQYF. DNA of the CDR3: TGTGCCAGCAGCGTAGGAAGGACAGGGAAAGAGACCCAGTACTTC.